This TCR beta chain originates from a study of cytomegalovirus exposure and HLA in healthy donors. Study-wide context: The Caucasian-associated ancestry cluster contained around four fifths of the 300 to 450 genotyped donors. Study findings and constraints: A few V segments could not be told apart, such as TRBV6-2 and TRBV6-3, and were left out. The CMV antigen specificity of a few CMV-associated chains was confirmed through in vitro analysis.

On this clone itself: The antigen remains undetermined.

Likely unrecorded immune exposures existed in these nominally healthy donors. This CDR3 region has 13 residues. CDR1 LNHDA and CDR2 SQIVND come from the germline V gene (reference sequence). With 5 bases clipped from V and 3 bases from J, the junction kept 2 bases outside the gene matches. Amplification used 60 Vbeta primers and 13 Jbeta primers. TCRdb keeps only in-frame clones here, not all; method: immunoSEQ multiplex PCR. The data contain 200,000 to 300,000 clones, roughly 85% of them seen just once; the ten biggest clones take up 0.24%. The V and J genes are TRBV19 and TRBJ1-2; 8 bases are shared with TRBD1. The sample taken for sequencing was PBMCs. The receptor comes from a girl aged 2-15 years in good health and CMV-seronegative. The CDR3 sequence: CASSLTGDYGYTF. CDR3 coding DNA: TGTGCCAGTAGTCTGACAGGGGACTATGGCTACACCTTC.